Each of the 12 T cell receptor beta chains below was sequenced from the same sample in a study of OX40 agonist ivuxolimab in advanced cancers. Clones were sequenced by immunoSEQ multiplex PCR, and TCRdb holds only the in-frame ones, with some missing. The repertoire holds about 67,000 clones, with 85% as singletons. The source material was CD4+ or CD8+ T cells sorted from blood, sampled in a trial of the OX40 agonist ivuxolimab. All receptors come from an adult with an advanced solid tumor such as melanoma, head and neck, liver or kidney cancer.

The J gene is TRBJ1-5, the V gene TRBV11-2; a possible D gene is TRBD1 (5 bases). The CDR3 is 17 amino acids. CDR1 is SGHAT and CDR2 is FQNNGV in the germline V gene. Trimming pared 2 bases from V and 6 bases from J, leaving 20 bases between. In DNA, the CDR3 is TGTGCCAGCAGCTTACTCAGTCGGGGGGGGAACGGTCAGCCCCAGCATTTT. It translates to CASSLLSRGGNGQPQHF.

The CDR3 region has the DNA TGTGCCATCAGTGAGGAAGTAGGGGACAATGAGCAGTTCTTC. Residues: CAISEEVGDNEQFF. The chain has TRBV10-3 and TRBJ2-1; perhaps TRBD1 as D (5 bases). The V end lost 2 bases, the J end lost 5 bases, and 10 bases lay between the germline ends. The CDR3 consists of 14 residues. Germline V gene lookup returns CDR1 ENHRY and CDR2 SYGVKD.

This clone was seen a single time. V gene TRBV6-1 combines with J gene TRBJ1-4; 10 bases line up with TRBD1. The CDR3 loop spans 13 amino acids. V shed 4 bases, J shed 8 bases, and the junction held 1 base outside the gene matches. Germline assignment: CDR1 MNHNS and CDR2 SASEGT. The CDR3 sequence is CASSGQGAEKLFF. The CDR3 nucleotides are TGTGCCAGCAGTGGACAGGGGGCCGAAAAACTGTTTTTT.

The chain is built from TRBV10-2 and TRBJ2-3; 10 nucleotides line up with TRBD2. CDR3 size: 14 residues. Germline lookup yields CDR1 WSHSY and CDR2 SAAADI. After removal of 2 bases from V and 4 bases from J, the junction contained 0 bases not matched to a gene. CDR3 in amino acids: CASSEGTSADTQYF. The CDR3 DNA sequence: TGCGCCAGCAGTGAGGGGACTAGCGCAGATACGCAGTATTTT.

This rearrangement joins TRBV19 to TRBJ1-2, with TRBD1 identical over 8 bases. Looked up from germline, CDR1 is LNHDA and CDR2 is SQIVND (reference sequence). CDR3 length equals 14 residues. Unmatched junction bases numbered 6, after V lost 5 bases and J lost 4 bases. The CDR3 is CASSRGGQVYGYTF. The CDR3 nucleotides are TGTGCCAGTAGTCGAGGGGGACAGGTCTATGGCTACACCTTC.

The chain joins TRBV11-2 to TRBJ1-4, with 11 bases aligning to TRBD1. The CDR3 runs 17 residues. With 5 bases clipped from V and 8 bases from J, the junction kept 13 bases outside the gene matches. CDR1 is SGHAT, CDR2 FQNNGV, per germline. The CDR3 coding sequence is TGTGCCAGCAGCCCCAGGGGACAGGGGGTTTTGTGGGAAAAACTGTTTTTT. Its translation: CASSPRGQGVLWEKLFF.

This clone was seen a few times. The V gene is TRBV7-8, the J gene TRBJ2-1; 11 bases are a match to TRBD2. Trimming at V came to 5 bases and at J to 4 bases, leaving 10 bases not matched to a gene. The CDR3 runs 17 residues. CDR1 and CDR2 (germline): SGHVS, FQNEAQ. The CDR3: CASSKNRGLAEYNEQFF. As DNA, the CDR3 is TGTGCCAGCAGCAAGAACCGGGGACTAGCGGAATACAATGAGCAGTTCTTC.

The genes are TRBV6-6 and TRBJ1-5; tentatively, D is TRBD1 (6 bases). Germline V gives CDR1 MNHNY, CDR2 SVGAGI (reference sequence). There are 13 residues in the CDR3. Trimming stripped 4 bases from V and 7 bases from J, with 11 bases between. The CDR3 reads CASSWSRGQPQHF. The CDR3 nucleotides are TGTGCCAGCAGTTGGTCGAGGGGGCAGCCCCAGCATTTT.

This clone appeared a few times. The chain has TRBV4-2 and TRBJ1-3; 7 bases fit TRBD1. The V gene's germline CDR1 is LGHNA and CDR2 YNFKEQ. J gave up 2 bases and V 4 bases, and 2 bases lay outside the gene matches. This CDR3 region has 14 residues. The DNA of the CDR3 is TGTGCCAGCAGCCGGACAGGACCTGGAAACACCATATATTTT. Protein sequence: CASSRTGPGNTIYF.

V usage is TRBV7-2 and J usage is TRBJ2-1, with 12 bases aligning to TRBD2. The junction had 4 bases not matched to a gene; V was cut back by 5 bases and J by 5 bases. The CDR3 consists of 15 residues. Looked up from germline, CDR1 is SGHTA and CDR2 is FQGNSA. The CDR3 nucleotides are TGTGCCAGCAGCCTAGGACTAGCGGGAAACAATGAGCAGTTCTTC. It is translated as CASSLGLAGNNEQFF.

Regarding this clone: Other DNA sequences from this sample encode an identical CDR3 as well. CDR3 nucleotide sequence: TGTGCCAGCAGTTACGGGACAGGGGACACAGATACGCAGTATTTT. Protein product: CASSYGTGDTDTQYF. The genes are TRBV6-5 and TRBJ2-3; 10 nucleotides line up with TRBD1. The J segment lost 2 bases and the V segment lost 2 bases, leaving 1 base of the junction unmatched. Germline values: CDR1 MNHEY, CDR2 SVGAGI. The CDR3 has 15 residues.

The table lists this clone with a count of one. The chain is built from TRBV15 and TRBJ2-3; D is unclear. The length of the CDR3 is 16 residues. Trimming left V 0 bases short and J 1 base short, with 11 bases between. Germline-derived CDR1 and CDR2 are LNHNV and YYDKDF (reference sequence). The CDR3 loop reads CATSRDLSIRTDTQYF. The CDR3 DNA reads TGTGCCACCAGCAGAGATCTCAGCATACGCACAGATACGCAGTATTTT. Full variable domain (missing parts from reference TRBV15 and TRBJ2-3): DAMVIQNPRYQVTQFGKPVTLSCSQTLNHNVMYWYQQKSSQAPKLLFHYYDKDFNNEADTPDNFQSRRPNTSFCFLDIRSPGLGDTAMYLCATSRDLSIRTDTQYFGPGTRLTVL.